This T cell receptor (beta chain) comes out of a study of blood T cell repertoires in COVID-19. The wider study: The analysed material was cDNA or gDNA that came from T cells, B-cell-depleted T cells, or PBMCs.

Data came from immunoSEQ multiplex PCR; TCRdb stores just in-frame clones and leaves some out. The sample lists about 22,000 clones; approximately 80% were seen once. With V trimmed by 4 bases and J by 5 bases, 9 bases remained unmatched. Looked up from germline, CDR1 is SGHRS and CDR2 is YFSETQ. The CDR3 runs 15 residues. The sequenced sample was peripheral blood. This sequence joins TRBV5-1 and TRBJ2-7; 10 positions match TRBD2. This clonotype originated in an elderly man with active or convalescent COVID-19. CDR3 DNA sequence: TGCGCCAGCAGCCCCGGGTGGCTAGCGGGAGACGAGCAGTACTTC. Protein: CASSPGWLAGDEQYF.